Presented here are 5 T cell receptor beta chains from one specimen sequenced in a study of T cells in Graves' hyperthyroidism and ophthalmopathy. RNA transcripts yielded amplified TCR beta CDR3 regions. HTBI primers drove first-round RT-PCR of the TCR CDR3. Using its own MiXCR run on the multiplex PCR reads, TCRdb lists one record per CDR3 protein. The profile shows nearly 250,000 distinct CDR3 sequences, about 17% of them singletons. What was sequenced was blood. The receptors derive from a woman under 30 with Graves' ophthalmopathy.

The genes are TRBV4-1 and TRBJ1-1; D may be TRBD1 (5 bases). There are 16 residues in the CDR3. Trimming left V 1 base short and J 5 bases short, with 17 bases between. CDR1 MGHRA and CDR2 YSYEKL come from the germline V gene. As DNA, the CDR3 is TGCGCCAGCAGCCAAGTGGGACTTTACGACGGGACTGAAGCTTTCTTT. Residues: CASSQVGLYDGTEAFF.

Ten or more counts support this clonotype. The rearrangement joins TRBV24-1 to TRBJ2-2, with 11 bases aligning to TRBD2. The CDR3 consists of 16 residues. Germline V CDR1 and CDR2: KGHDR, SFDVKD. The V and J ends lost 1 base and 7 bases, in that order; junction bases with no gene match: 4. The CDR3 here is CATSDFTSGSHGELFF. CDR3 sequence (DNA): TGTGCCACCAGTGATTTCACTAGCGGGAGTCACGGGGAGCTGTTTTTT.

This clonotype was seen ten or more times. The genes are TRBV3-1 and TRBJ2-7; perhaps TRBD2 as D (6 bases). The CDR3 consists of 15 residues. V was pared by 4 bases and J by 2 bases, with 15 bases between. Germline V CDR1 and CDR2: LGHDT, YNNKEL (reference sequence). CDR3 region: CASSPGLAFAYEQYF. The CDR3 DNA follows: TGTGCCAGCAGCCCCGGGCTAGCGTTCGCCTACGAGCAGTACTTC.

This clonotype was found many times. This sequence joins TRBV28 and TRBJ2-2, with D maybe TRBD1 (5 bases). The CDR3 is 16 residues long. Germline lookup yields CDR1 MDHEN and CDR2 SYDVKM. The V end lost 5 bases, the J end lost 0 bases, and 13 bases lay between the germline ends. The CDR3: CASSPPETANTGELFF. The CDR3 nucleotides are TGTGCCAGCAGTCCCCCTGAGACAGCGAACACCGGGGAGCTGTTTTTT.

The sample holds many counts of this clonotype. The V gene is TRBV20-1, the J gene TRBJ1-5; a possible D gene is TRBD1 (6 bases). The CDR3 has 16 amino acids. Trimming shortened V by 0 bases and J by 1 base, and 13 bases separated the two germline ends. Germline loops: CDR1 DFQATT, CDR2 SNEGSKA (reference sequence). The CDR3 DNA reads as TGCAGTGCTAGAGATGTGGGGGCGGGGAGCAATCAGCCCCAGCATTTT. This sequence encodes CSARDVGAGSNQPQHF.